This T cell receptor beta chain was observed in a study of T cell responses to AZD1222 COVID-19 vaccine (dated by TCRdb to the early 2020s). About the study as a whole: TCR sequencing was performed for about 240 trial participants, of whom approximately 200 were given two doses of AZD1222 and approximately 25 were given two doses of MenACWY control vaccine. Enrollment into the trials was organized by age into subgroups of 18-55, 56-69 and 70-plus years, and those subgroups contained roughly 160, 29 and 62 TCR-sequenced participants, respectively.

Concerning this clone itself: Its antigen specificity is not known. No base-level quality is on record; no much larger clone is a single base apart.

In the paper's terms, the time point label means: about 28 days (+/-7) after the second vaccine dose. AZD1222 recipients with second doses at about 4 weeks or about 12 weeks were pooled, because spike-specific TCR depth and breadth did not differ between schedules. Samples from vaccinated people were obtained from the UK trials COV001 and COV002, which included a single-blind randomized controlled phase 2/3 trial of AZD1222 (ChAdOx1 nCoV-19) in healthy adults. For TCRbeta chain sequencing, PBMC samples were collected from trial participants at day 0 and at day 28 after the second dose. The CDR3 regions of human TCRbeta chains were analyzed by immunosequencing. The original methods were these. Repertoire TCRs were checked for matches against a reference library of SARS-CoV-2-specific TCRs that had been generated using the MIRA antigen-specificity platform. Breadth meant the fraction of unique TCRs that were SARS-CoV-2-associated, whereas depth meant the fraction of total T cells that were SARS-CoV-2-associated. Using the MIRA data, every spike-specific TCR was mapped to the spike region that the TCR reacted to and assigned to either a CD4 or a CD8 class. Log10-transformed breadth and depth values were compared by one-way ANOVA with Sidak's multiple comparisons tests. TCRdb limited this immuneACCESS table to in-frame rearrangements with V and J called. A share of clones is missing; checked studies link under half to unresolved V genes, and the rest is unexplained. Clone size and V and J calls were adopted from that table, with D and trimming inferred from the DNA. For this sample there are 140,000 to 150,000 clones; 92% appear just once. The ten largest clones add up to 3% to 4% of the sample.

The paper as a whole reports these results and caveats: In the small 56-69-year group, the increase in depth fell short of significance, most likely because of low power. Participants were mostly white British, with more females than males. The authors suggested clonal diversity may have been underestimated. Reportedly, close to half of the unique spike-specific TCRs recognized epitopes lying outside the regions that are mutated in the B.1.351 and B.1.1.7 variants. Spike-specific TCR breadth and depth rose significantly after two AZD1222 doses compared with day 0 and with MenACWY recipients. Conclusions about previously exposed vaccinees are limited because only five or six AZD1222 recipients were SARS-CoV-2 seropositive at baseline. No day 14 peak-response samples were available, so repertoires were characterized only after the peak T cell response. CD4 TCRs associated with the vaccine covered the entire spike protein, and the dominant responses were in regions 160-218 and 743-854.

V drops 2 bases and J drops 2 bases, leaving 13 bases in between. CDR1 SNHLY and CDR2 FYNNEI are derived from the germline V gene. The CDR3 measures 16 amino acids from cysteine to phenylalanine. Left in the record is the CDR3 DNA by itself, 48 bases read in frame from the first base. Recombination connected TRBV2 to TRBJ1-5; TRBD1 might be the D gene, on 5 matching bases. The sample in question was peripheral blood, obtained 28 days after the second AZD1222 dose. The receptor was derived from an adult who received the AZD1222 COVID-19 vaccine. The CDR3 here reads CASSENSPRGNQPQHF. The nucleotide sequence reads as follows: TGTGCCAGCAGTGAAAACAGCCCCAGGGGCAATCAGCCCCAGCATTTT.